This T cell receptor beta chain was sequenced during a study of CD8 T cells in Susac syndrome. Study-level background: Sequenced Susac syndrome patients included about six with active disease and eight who were in remission. Notes on the study in general: The number of individuals included in the study's TCR sequencing and HLA analysis was acknowledged as relatively small.

Of note for this clonotype: Antigen specificity is unknown.

An input of roughly 0.5 to 1 ug of RNA was subjected to reverse transcription using random hexamers. TCRdb re-analysed the immunoSEQ multiplex PCR reads in MiXCR, keeping a single row per CDR3 protein. Found here are 200,000 to 250,000 distinct CDR3 sequences, roughly 93% of them singletons; the top ten hold approximately 0.15%. Sequencing of TCR beta drew on CD8+ and CD4+ T cells from blood. V was clipped by 2 bases and J by 6 bases; unmatched bases: 18. The CDR3 is 18 residues long. Germline V gene data show CDR1 as DFQATT and CDR2 as SNEGSKA (reference sequence). The V call is TRBV20-1, the J call TRBJ2-2; TRBD2 matches 7 bases. This TCR was recovered from a human donor with Susac syndrome. The sample consisted of CD4+ T cells from PBMCs. The CDR3 region has the DNA TGCAGTGCTAGAATCCACTTCGACGAGCGGGGTGGGTCCGGGGAGCTGTTTTTT. Translation gives CSARIHFDERGGSGELFF.